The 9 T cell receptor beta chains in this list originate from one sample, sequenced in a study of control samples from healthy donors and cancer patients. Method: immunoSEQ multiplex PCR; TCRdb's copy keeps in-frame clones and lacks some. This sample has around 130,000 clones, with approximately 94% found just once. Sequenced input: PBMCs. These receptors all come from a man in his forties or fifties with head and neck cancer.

The CDR3 region is CASSEDRVSSSPLHF. For the CDR3, the DNA is TGTGCCAGCTCAGAGGACAGGGTGTCTTCTTCACCCCTCCACTTT. The V and J genes are TRBV18 and TRBJ1-6, with TRBD1 matching over 8 bases. The J segment lost 9 bases and the V segment lost 5 bases, leaving 9 bases of the junction unmatched. The germline gives CDR1 KGHSH, CDR2 LQKENI. CDR3 length: 15 residues.

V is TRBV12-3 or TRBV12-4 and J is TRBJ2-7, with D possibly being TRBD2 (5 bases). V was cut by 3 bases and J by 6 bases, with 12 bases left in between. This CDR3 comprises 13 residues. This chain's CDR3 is CASSFSGEGEQYF. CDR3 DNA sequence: TGTGCCAGCAGTTTTTCTGGAGAGGGCGAGCAGTACTTC.

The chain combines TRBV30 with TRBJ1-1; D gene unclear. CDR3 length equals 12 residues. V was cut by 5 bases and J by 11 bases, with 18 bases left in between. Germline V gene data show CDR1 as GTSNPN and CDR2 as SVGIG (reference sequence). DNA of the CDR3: TGTGCCTGGGGTATCCAACCCCTTGTGGCTTTCTTT. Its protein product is CAWGIQPLVAFF.

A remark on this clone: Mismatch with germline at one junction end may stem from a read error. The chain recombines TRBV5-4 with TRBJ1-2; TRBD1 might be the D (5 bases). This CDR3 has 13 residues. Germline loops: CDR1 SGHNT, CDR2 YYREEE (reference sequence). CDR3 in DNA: TGTGCCAGCAGCCCCGACCCGGCGGGACGGAGAGACTTC. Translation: CASSPDPAGRRDF.

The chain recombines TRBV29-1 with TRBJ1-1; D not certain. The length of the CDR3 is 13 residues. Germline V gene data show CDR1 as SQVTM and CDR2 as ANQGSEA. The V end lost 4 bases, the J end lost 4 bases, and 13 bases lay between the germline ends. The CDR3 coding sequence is TGCAGCGTTGTCGACCGGACCGGCACTGAAGCTTTCTTT. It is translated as CSVVDRTGTEAFF.

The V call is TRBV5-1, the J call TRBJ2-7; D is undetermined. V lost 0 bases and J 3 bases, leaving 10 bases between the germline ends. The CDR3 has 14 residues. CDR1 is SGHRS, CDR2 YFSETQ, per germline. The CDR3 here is CASSLGPDDYEQYF. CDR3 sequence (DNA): TGCGCCAGCAGCTTGGGACCAGACGACTACGAGCAGTACTTC. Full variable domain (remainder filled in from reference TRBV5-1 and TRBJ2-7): KAGVTQTPRYLIKTRGQQVTLSCSPISGHRSVSWYQQTPGQGLQFLFEYFSETQRNKGNFPGRFSGRQFSNSRSEMNVSTLELGDSALYLCASSLGPDDYEQYFGPGTRLTVT.

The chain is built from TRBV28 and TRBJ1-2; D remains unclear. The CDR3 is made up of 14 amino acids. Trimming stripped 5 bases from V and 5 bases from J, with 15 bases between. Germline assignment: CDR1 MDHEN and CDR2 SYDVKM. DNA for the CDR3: TGTGCCAGCAGTGCCTTGGGAGGCAGTTATGGCTACACCTTC. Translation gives CASSALGGSYGYTF.

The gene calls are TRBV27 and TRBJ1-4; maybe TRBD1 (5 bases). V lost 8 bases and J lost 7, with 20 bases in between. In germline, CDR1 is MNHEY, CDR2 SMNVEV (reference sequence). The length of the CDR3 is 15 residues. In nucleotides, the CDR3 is TGTGCCAGCGCCCGAACAAGGGCCGGGGGTGAAAAACTGTTTTTT. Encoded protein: CASARTRAGGEKLFF.

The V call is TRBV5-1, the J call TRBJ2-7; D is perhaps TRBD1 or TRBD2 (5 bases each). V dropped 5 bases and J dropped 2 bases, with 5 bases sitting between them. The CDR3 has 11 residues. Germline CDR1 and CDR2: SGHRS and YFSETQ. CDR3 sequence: CASRGAYEQYF. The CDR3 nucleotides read TGCGCCAGCAGGGGGGCCTACGAGCAGTACTTC.